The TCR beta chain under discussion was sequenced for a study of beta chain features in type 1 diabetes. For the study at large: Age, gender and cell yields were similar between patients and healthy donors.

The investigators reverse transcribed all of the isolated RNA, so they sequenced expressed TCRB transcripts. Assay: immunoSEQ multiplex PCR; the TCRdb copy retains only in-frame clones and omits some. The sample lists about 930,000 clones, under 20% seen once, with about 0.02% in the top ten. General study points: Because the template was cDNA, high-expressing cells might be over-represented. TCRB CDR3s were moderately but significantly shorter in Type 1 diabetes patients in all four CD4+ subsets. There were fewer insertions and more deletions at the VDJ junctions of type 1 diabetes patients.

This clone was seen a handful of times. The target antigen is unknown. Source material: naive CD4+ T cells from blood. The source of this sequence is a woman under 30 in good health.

CDR3 nucleotides: TGTGCCAGCAGCAACATTGGTACGCAGTATTTT. Translating it yields CASSNIGTQYF. The chain joins TRBV5-4 to TRBJ2-3; unclear D gene. Trimming left V 4 bases short and J 8 bases short, with 8 bases between. Germline CDR1 SGHNT, CDR2 YYREEE (reference sequence). There are 11 residues in the CDR3.